Given below is one TCR beta chain in context. What it recognizes is unknown. This entry belongs to a study of regulatory dendritic cells for organ transplantation. Sorted subsets were CFSE-labeled and cultured around five days with allogeneic dendritic cells. TCRdb's copy holds only in-frame clones and misses some; the assay was immunoSEQ multiplex PCR. The sample contains approximately 5,400 clones, under 85% of which appear only once. CDR1 is KGHSH, CDR2 LQKENI, per germline. The CDR3 sequence is 15 residues long. Between the trimmed V and J ends, which lost 1 base and 3 bases, there was a span of 12 bases. Study results and caveats: Mature dendritic cells appeared to drive more memory CD8+ clonal expansion than regulatory ones.

The chain combines TRBV18 with TRBJ2-5; D gene ambiguous. Sequenced material: memory CD8+ T cells from blood cultured with regulatory dendritic cells. The subset is: CD45RO+ memory T cells. The sequence derives from a human donor in good health. The CDR3 protein is CASSPRLTEKETQYF. DNA for the CDR3: TGTGCCAGCTCACCACGCTTGACGGAAAAAGAGACCCAGTACTTC.